The next 3 T cell receptor beta chains were all read from a single sample in a study of blood T cell repertoires in COVID-19 (TCRdb year 2020). Library preparation was by the immunoSEQ multiplex PCR assay. In its TCRdb copy, this immuneACCESS table keeps in-frame sequences only and misses some clones. Where compared with another copy, unresolved V genes explain less than half of these, and the others have no known cause. The sample table contains about 51,000 clones; only one count was recorded for approximately 84% of them. The ten largest account for 2.5% to 3% of the sample. Sequenced sample: peripheral blood. These receptors were taken from a man aged 50 or older with acute or convalescent COVID-19.

This sequence joins TRBV2 and TRBJ1-6, with 8 bases matching TRBD1. CDR1 SNHLY and CDR2 FYNNEI come from the germline V gene. The CDR3 is 14 amino acids. V was clipped by 6 bases and J by 9 bases; unmatched bases: 7. The DNA for the CDR3 is TGTGCCAGCAGGGGACAGGTCGGTGGTTCACCCCTCCACTTT. This codes for CASRGQVGGSPLHF.

CDR3 coding DNA: TGTGCCAGCAGTTTCCCCGTCCGGTCCCAACGAACCTCCACTAACAATCAGCCCCAGCATTTT. Translation gives CASSFPVRSQRTSTNNQPQHF. The chain has TRBV28 and TRBJ1-5; D not certain. CDR3 size: 21 residues. Germline V lookup: CDR1 MDHEN, CDR2 SYDVKM. V was pared by 3 bases and J by 3 bases, with 30 bases between.

V gene TRBV28 combines with J gene TRBJ1-1, with 8 bases identical to TRBD1. The germline V gene has CDR1 MDHEN and CDR2 SYDVKM. V trimming: 6 bases; J trimming: 1 base; junction bases outside the gene matches: 10. The CDR3 is 16 amino acids. CDR3 sequence: CASREATGEGNTEAFF. The CDR3, as DNA: TGTGCCAGCAGGGAAGCGACAGGGGAGGGGAACACTGAAGCTTTCTTT.